The source of this T cell receptor beta chain is a study of T cells in localized non-small cell lung cancer. V was pared by 5 bases and J by 5 bases, with 18 bases between. CDR3 length equals 15 residues. Germline V gene lookup returns CDR1 MNHGY and CDR2 SAAAGT. TCRdb's copy holds only in-frame clones and misses some; the assay was immunoSEQ multiplex PCR. In the table there are more than 2,500 clones, 18% of which are singletons. This receptor was identified in a man aged 40 to 75 with stage I squamous cell lung carcinoma. The rearrangement links TRBV6-8 to TRBJ1-2, with D possibly matching TRBD1 (5 bases). Source: lung tumor tissue, taken before any cancer treatment. The CDR3 DNA is TGTGCCAGCAGTCGCACCGGGGGGGGAGCGTATGGCTACACCTTC. This sequence encodes CASSRTGGGAYGYTF.